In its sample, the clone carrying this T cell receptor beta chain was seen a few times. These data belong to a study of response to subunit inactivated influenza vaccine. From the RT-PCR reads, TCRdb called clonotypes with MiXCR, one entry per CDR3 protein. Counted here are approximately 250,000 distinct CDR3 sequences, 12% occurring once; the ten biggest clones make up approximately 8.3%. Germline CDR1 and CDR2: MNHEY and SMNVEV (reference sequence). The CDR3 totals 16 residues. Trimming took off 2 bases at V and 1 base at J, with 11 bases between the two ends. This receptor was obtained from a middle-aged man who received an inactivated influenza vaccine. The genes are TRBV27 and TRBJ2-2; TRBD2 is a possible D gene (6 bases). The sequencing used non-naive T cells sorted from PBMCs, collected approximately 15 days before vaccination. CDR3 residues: CASSLMGGKNTGELFF. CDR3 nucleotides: TGTGCCAGCAGTTTAATGGGAGGAAAGAACACCGGGGAGCTGTTTTTT.